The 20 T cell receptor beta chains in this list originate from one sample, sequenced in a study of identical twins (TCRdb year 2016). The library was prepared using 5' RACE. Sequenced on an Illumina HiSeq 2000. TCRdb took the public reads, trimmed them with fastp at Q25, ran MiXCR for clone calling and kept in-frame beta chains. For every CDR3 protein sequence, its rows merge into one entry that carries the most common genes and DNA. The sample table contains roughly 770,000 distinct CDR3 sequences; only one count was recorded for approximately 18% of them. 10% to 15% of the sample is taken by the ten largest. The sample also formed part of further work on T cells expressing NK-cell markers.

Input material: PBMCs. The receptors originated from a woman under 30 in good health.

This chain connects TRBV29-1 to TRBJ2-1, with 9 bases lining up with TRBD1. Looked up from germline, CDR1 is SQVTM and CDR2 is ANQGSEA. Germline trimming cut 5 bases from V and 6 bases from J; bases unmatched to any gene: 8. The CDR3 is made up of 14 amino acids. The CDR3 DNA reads TGCAGCGTTATAAGACAGGGGGGTGGCAATGAGCAGTTCTTC. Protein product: CSVIRQGGGNEQFF.

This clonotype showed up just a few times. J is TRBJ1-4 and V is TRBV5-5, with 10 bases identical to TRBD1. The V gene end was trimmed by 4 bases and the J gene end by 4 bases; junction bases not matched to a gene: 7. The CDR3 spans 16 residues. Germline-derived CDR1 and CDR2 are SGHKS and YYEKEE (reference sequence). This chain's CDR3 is CASSVTTGGLNEKLFF. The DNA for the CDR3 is TGTGCCAGCAGCGTAACGACAGGGGGCCTTAATGAAAAACTGTTTTTT.

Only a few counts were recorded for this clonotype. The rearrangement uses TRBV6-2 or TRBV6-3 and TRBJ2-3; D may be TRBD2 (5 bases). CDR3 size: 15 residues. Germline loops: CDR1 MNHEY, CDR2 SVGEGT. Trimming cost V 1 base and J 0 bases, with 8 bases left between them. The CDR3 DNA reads TGTGCCAGCAGTTACTTTCGGACTAGCACAGATACGCAGTATTTT. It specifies CASSYFRTSTDTQYF.

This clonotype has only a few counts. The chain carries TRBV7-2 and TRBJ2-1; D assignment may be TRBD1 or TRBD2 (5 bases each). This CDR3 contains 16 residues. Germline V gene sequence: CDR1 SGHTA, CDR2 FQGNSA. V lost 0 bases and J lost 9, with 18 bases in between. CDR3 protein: CASSLAGTRSTLEQFF. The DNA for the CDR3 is TGTGCCAGCAGCTTAGCCGGGACCCGATCGACGCTTGAGCAGTTCTTC.

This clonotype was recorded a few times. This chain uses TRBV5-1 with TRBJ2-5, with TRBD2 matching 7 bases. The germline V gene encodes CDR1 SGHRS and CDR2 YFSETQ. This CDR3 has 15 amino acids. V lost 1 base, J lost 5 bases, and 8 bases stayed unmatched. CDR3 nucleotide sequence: TGCGCCAGCAGCTTGAGAGGACTAGTAGGGGAGACCCAGTACTTC. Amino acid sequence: CASSLRGLVGETQYF.

The DNA for the CDR3 is TGTGCCAGCAGTTACTCGACAGGGCACTACGAGCAGTACTTC. Translated: CASSYSTGHYEQYF. V and J are TRBV6-5 and TRBJ2-7; TRBD1 matches 7 bases. Losses at the gene ends were 0 bases for V and 3 bases for J; bases not matched to a gene: 2. The CDR3 extends over 14 amino acids. Germline-derived CDR1 and CDR2 are MNHEY and SVGAGI.

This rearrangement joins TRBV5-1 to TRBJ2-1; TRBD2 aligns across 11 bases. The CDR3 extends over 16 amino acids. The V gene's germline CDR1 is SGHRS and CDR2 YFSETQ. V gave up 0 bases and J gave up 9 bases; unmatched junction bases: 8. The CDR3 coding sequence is TGCGCCAGCAGCTTGGATACTAGCGGGGGATCGGGTGAGCAGTTCTTC. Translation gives CASSLDTSGGSGEQFF.

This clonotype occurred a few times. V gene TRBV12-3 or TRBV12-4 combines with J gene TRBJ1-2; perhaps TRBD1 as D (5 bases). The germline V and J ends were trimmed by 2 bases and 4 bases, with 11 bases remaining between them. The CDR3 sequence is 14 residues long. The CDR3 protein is CASSLRTLFYGYTF. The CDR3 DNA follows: TGTGCCAGCAGTTTAAGGACACTGTTCTATGGCTACACCTTC.

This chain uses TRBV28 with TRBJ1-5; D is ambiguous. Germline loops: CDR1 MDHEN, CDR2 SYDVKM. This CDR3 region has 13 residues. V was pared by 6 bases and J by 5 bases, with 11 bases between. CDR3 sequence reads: CASRWARDQPQHF. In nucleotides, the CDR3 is TGTGCCAGCAGATGGGCCCGCGATCAGCCCCAGCATTTT.

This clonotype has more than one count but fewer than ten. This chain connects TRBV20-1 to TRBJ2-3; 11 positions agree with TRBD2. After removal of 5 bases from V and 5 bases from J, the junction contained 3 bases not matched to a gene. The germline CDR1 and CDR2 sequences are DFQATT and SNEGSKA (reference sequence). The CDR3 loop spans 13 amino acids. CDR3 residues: CSALAGGQDTQYF. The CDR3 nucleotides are TGCAGTGCTTTAGCGGGAGGGCAAGATACGCAGTATTTT.

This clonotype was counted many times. In nucleotides, the CDR3 is TGTGCCAGCAGCCGGAGGGCTGAAGCTTTCTTT. Amino acid sequence: CASSRRAEAFF. This chain connects TRBV12-3 or TRBV12-4 to TRBJ1-1; D gene uncertain. Trimming took 6 bases from V and 6 from J, leaving 8 bases between them. The length of the CDR3 is 11 residues.

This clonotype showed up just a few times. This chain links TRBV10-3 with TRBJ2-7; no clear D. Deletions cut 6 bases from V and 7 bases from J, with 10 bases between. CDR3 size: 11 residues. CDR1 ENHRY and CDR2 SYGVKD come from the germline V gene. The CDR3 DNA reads TGTGCCATCAGCGGAGCCTGGGAGCAGTACTTC. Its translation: CAISGAWEQYF.

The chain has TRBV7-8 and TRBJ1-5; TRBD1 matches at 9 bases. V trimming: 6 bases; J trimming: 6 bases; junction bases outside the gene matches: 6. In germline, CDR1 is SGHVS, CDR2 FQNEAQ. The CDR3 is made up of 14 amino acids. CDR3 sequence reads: CASSTGTGFQPQHF. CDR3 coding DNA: TGTGCCAGCAGTACCGGGACAGGGTTTCAGCCCCAGCATTTT.

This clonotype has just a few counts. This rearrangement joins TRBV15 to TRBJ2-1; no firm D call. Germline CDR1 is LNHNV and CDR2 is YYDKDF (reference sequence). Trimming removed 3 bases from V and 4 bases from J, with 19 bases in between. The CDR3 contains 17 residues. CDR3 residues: CATSRSLTSPLYNEQFF. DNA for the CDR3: TGTGCCACCAGCAGGTCACTAACTTCCCCCCTATACAATGAGCAGTTCTTC.

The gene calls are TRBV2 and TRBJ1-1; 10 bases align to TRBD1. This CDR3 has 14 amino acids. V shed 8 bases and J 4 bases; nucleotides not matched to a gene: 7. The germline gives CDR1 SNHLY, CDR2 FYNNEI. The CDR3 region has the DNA TGTGCCAGCTCCACGGACAGGGGGTCCACTGAAGCTTTCTTT. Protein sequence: CASSTDRGSTEAFF.

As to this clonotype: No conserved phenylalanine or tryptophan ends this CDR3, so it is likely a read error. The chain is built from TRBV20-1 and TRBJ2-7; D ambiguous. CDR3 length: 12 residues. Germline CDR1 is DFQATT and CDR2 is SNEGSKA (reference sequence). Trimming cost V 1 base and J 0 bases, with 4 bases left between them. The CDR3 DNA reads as TGCAGTGCTAGAGGGCCCTCCTACGAGCAGTACCTC. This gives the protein CSARGPSYEQYL.

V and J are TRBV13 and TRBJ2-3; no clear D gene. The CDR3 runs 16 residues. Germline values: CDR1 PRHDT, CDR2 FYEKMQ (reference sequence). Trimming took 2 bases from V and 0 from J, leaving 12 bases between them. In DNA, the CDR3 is TGTGCCAGCAGCTTACAAGAGGACCCGAGCACAGATACGCAGTATTTT. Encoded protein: CASSLQEDPSTDTQYF.

The CDR3 nucleotides read TGTGCCAGCAGACGCTCGACCGGCACAGATACGCAGTATTTT. Translated: CASRRSTGTDTQYF. The rearrangement joins TRBV12-3 or TRBV12-4 to TRBJ2-3; D uncertain. The CDR3 contains 14 residues. Deletions cut 6 bases from V and 1 base from J, with 11 bases between.

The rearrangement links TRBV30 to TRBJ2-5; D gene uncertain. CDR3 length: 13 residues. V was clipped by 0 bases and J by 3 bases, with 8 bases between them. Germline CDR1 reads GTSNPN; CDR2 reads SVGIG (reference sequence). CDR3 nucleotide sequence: TGTGCCTGGAGTGTCCGCTTCGAAGAGACCCAGTACTTC. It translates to CAWSVRFEETQYF. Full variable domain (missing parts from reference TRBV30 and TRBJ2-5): SQTIHQWPATLVQPVGSPLSLECTVEGTSNPNLYWYRQAAGRGLQLLFYSVGIGQISSEVPQNLSASRPQDRQFILSSKKLLLSDSGFYLCAWSVRFEETQYFGPGTRLLVL.

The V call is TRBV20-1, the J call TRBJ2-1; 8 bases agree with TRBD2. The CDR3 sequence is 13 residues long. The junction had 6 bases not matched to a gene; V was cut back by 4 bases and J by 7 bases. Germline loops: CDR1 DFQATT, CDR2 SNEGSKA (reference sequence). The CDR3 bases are TGCAGTGCTAAAGCGGGAGTTATTAATGAGCAGTTCTTC. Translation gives CSAKAGVINEQFF.